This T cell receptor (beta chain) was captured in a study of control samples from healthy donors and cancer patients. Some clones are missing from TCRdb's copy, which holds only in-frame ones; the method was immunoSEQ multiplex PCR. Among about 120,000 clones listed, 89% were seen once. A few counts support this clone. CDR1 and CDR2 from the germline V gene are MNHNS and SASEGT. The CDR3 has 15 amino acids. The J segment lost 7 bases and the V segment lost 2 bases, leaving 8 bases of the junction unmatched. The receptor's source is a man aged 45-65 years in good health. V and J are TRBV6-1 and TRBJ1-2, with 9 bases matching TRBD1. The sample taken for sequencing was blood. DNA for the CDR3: TGTGCCAGCAGTGAACTTATGGGACAGGGCCCTGGCTACACCTTC. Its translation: CASSELMGQGPGYTF.